Listed below are T cell receptor beta chains from one sample, sequenced in a study of cytomegalovirus exposure and HLA in healthy donors. Data came from immunoSEQ multiplex PCR; TCRdb stores just in-frame clones and leaves some out. The table shows 210,000 or so clones, with approximately 82% occurring only once. The sample taken for sequencing was PBMCs. These receptors all come from a woman between 35 and 50 years old in good health and CMV-seronegative. CDR3s include the opening cysteine and the closing phenylalanine or tryptophan. The order of the fields is CDR3 length, J gene, D gene, clone size, V gene, CDR3 DNA, CDR3 protein. The D gene is left open where the match is weak. Rows give clone size only sometimes, using once, few, many, or a class for an expanded clone.

15,TRBJ2-1,TRBD1,-,TRBV9,TGTGCCAGCGCTCCCCCAAACGACAGGGGGCATGAGCAGTTCTTC,CASAPPNDRGHEQFF
13,TRBJ2-5,-,-,TRBV5-1,TGCGCCAGCAGCTTAGGTAGCTCTGGGACCCAGTACTTC,CASSLGSSGTQYF
15,TRBJ2-5,TRBD2,-,TRBV5-1,TGCGCCAGCAGCTTGGAGCTAGCGGGGACTTCGAACCAGTACTTC,CASSLELAGTSNQYF
14,TRBJ2-3,TRBD2,-,TRBV5-1,TGCGCCAGCAGCCCCCTGGAGGGCGGGGGTGCGCAGTATTTT,CASSPLEGGGAQYF
13,TRBJ2-7,-,-,TRBV14,TGTGCCAGCAGCCAATTGAACAGCTACGAGCAGTACTTC,CASSQLNSYEQYF
15,TRBJ2-5,TRBD2,-,TRBV7-2,TGTGCCAGCAGCTTAGTAGCGGGGGTCTGGGGGACCCAGTACTTC,CASSLVAGVWGTQYF
13,TRBJ1-1,-,-,TRBV2,TGTGCCAGCATTGAAGAGCAGAACACTGAAGCTTTCTTT,CASIEEQNTEAFF
17,TRBJ1-6,-,-,TRBV9,TGTGCCAGCAGCTTTGACAGTCAGAGCTCCTATAATTCACCCCTCCACTTT,CASSFDSQSSYNSPLHF
14,TRBJ1-1,TRBD1,once,TRBV11-2,TGTGCCAGCAGCCTGTGGACAGGCAACACTGAAGCTTTCTTT,CASSLWTGNTEAFF
14,TRBJ1-5,TRBD1,-,TRBV6-1,TGTGCCAGCAGTGAAGGGGACAGAAACCAGCCCCAGCATTTT,CASSEGDRNQPQHF
13,TRBJ2-3,TRBD2,-,TRBV11-1,TGTGCCAGCAGCCCCCCGGGGGGAGATACGCAGTATTTT,CASSPPGGDTQYF
17,TRBJ1-1,-,-,TRBV27,TGTGCCAGCAGTTTACTCTCATTGGCGGGGACGAACACTGAAGCTTTCTTT,CASSLLSLAGTNTEAFF
15,TRBJ1-1,-,-,TRBV7-9,TGTGCCAGCAGCCCACCTAGTACCCCCGGGGCTGAAGCTTTCTTT,CASSPPSTPGAEAFF
16,TRBJ1-2,TRBD1,once,TRBV9,TGTGCCAGCAGCCCGCGACACTCGGGACAGCCCTATGGCTACACCTTC,CASSPRHSGQPYGYTF
15,TRBJ1-2,TRBD1,-,TRBV7-2,TGTGCCAGCAGCTATCTCGGACAGGGCTTGGAGGGCTACACCTTC,CASSYLGQGLEGYTF
17,TRBJ2-5,TRBD2,-,TRBV5-4,TGTGCCAGCAGCGATTACGGGACTAGCGGGGACGTAGGGACCCAGTACTTC,CASSDYGTSGDVGTQYF
14,TRBJ1-3,-,-,TRBV6-1,TGTGCCAGCAAGGAGACAGCCGCTGGAAACACCATATATTTT,CASKETAAGNTIYF